These 6 T cell receptor beta chains came from one sample sequenced in a study of regulatory T cells in long-lasting Graves disease. Indicated time point: persistent/refractory GD, antithyroid drugs over 5 years with positive TRAb. Scientists built the TCR library using RNA that was extracted from PBMCs. With iRepertoire HTBI primers and Arm-PCR of CDR3 regions, TCR beta libraries were built. Each CDR3 protein gets one entry after TCRdb re-called the multiplex PCR reads with MiXCR. This sample has a few hundred thousand distinct CDR3 sequences, with around 23% found just once. The sequencing used peripheral blood mononuclear cells (PBMCs), collected when the disease was refractory, from a patient treated with antithyroid drugs. Receptor source: a woman aged 40 to 50 with Graves disease.

This clonotype was recorded a few times. J is TRBJ1-2 and V is TRBV5-6, with a tentative D call TRBD1 (6 bases). The CDR3 has 13 amino acids. V lost 2 bases to trimming and J lost 5 bases, with 10 bases between them. CDR1 and CDR2 from the germline V gene are SGHDT and YYEEEE. CDR3 sequence (DNA): TGTGCCAGCAGCTTTCAGGACAGTTATGGCTACACCTTC. Its translation: CASSFQDSYGYTF.

This clonotype showed up many times. The CDR3: CASTLGGLGETQYF. The CDR3 nucleotides are TGTGCCAGCACCCTCGGGGGATTAGGGGAGACCCAGTACTTC. This chain links TRBV28 with TRBJ2-5; D possibly corresponds to TRBD2 (6 bases). Germline V gene sequence: CDR1 MDHEN, CDR2 SYDVKM. The length of the CDR3 is 14 residues. Trimming pared 7 bases from V and 5 bases from J, leaving 17 bases between.

This clonotype has a count of ten or more. V usage is TRBV6-1 and J usage is TRBJ2-7, with 8 nucleotides matching TRBD2. J was trimmed by 6 bases and V by 8 bases; bases with no gene match: 12. The germline V gene has CDR1 MNHNS and CDR2 SASEGT. The CDR3 covers 14 residues. The CDR3 is CASVWREVRGEQYF. For the CDR3, the DNA is TGTGCCAGCGTCTGGCGGGAGGTTAGGGGCGAGCAGTACTTC.

In the case of this clonotype: Being one base from a much bigger clone, this may be a read error. V and J are TRBV20-1 and TRBJ2-7; possibly TRBD2 for D (5 bases). There are 16 residues in the CDR3. Deletions cut 1 base from V and 6 bases from J, with 22 bases between. Germline assignment: CDR1 DFQATT and CDR2 SNEGSKA (reference sequence). The CDR3 nucleotides are TGCAGTGCTAGAGGTCTTGAGGGCCCACCCGAGGGCGAGCAGTACTTC. Protein product: CSARGLEGPPEGEQYF.

This clonotype was detected ten times or more. The chain has TRBV29-1 and TRBJ2-7; TRBD2 aligns across 11 bases. The V and J ends lost 7 bases and 3 bases, in that order; junction bases with no gene match: 5. Germline V gene data show CDR1 as SQVTM and CDR2 as ANQGSEA. The CDR3 runs 13 residues. The CDR3 loop reads CSATSGGRYEQYF. In DNA, the CDR3 is TGCAGCGCAACTAGCGGGGGACGCTACGAGCAGTACTTC.

The sample holds a few counts of this clonotype. V usage is TRBV7-9 and J usage is TRBJ1-1; TRBD1 matches at 8 bases. V was pared by 1 base and J by 0 bases, with 16 bases of the junction left unmatched. In germline, CDR1 is SEHNR, CDR2 FQNEAQ (reference sequence). CDR3 size: 20 residues. The CDR3 DNA sequence: TGTGCCAGCAGCTTAGTTAAACTCCGGGACAGGCCTATTATGAACACTGAAGCTTTCTTT. It translates to CASSLVKLRDRPIMNTEAFF.